This T cell receptor (beta chain) comes out of a study of radiation and T cells in renal cell carcinoma. Libraries were prepared by immunoSEQ multiplex PCR; TCRdb keeps only in-frame clonotypes and omits some of them. The sample includes about 150,000 clones, roughly 86% of them seen just once. With 5 bases removed from V and 7 bases from J, the gap between germline ends came to 15 bases. This CDR3 spans 15 amino acids. CDR1 is SGHTA and CDR2 is FQGNSA in the germline V gene. Time point meaning: blood 2 weeks post-SBRT. Regarding treatment: 15 Gy SBRT to primary tumor, nephrectomy 4 weeks later. After SBRT, blood was collected at 2 and 4 weeks, plus baseline. The patient's renal cell carcinoma had clear cell pathology. Study-wide results and caveats: In blood, top tumor clones expanded by 2 weeks, shrinking by 4.

In the case of this clone: Its target is unknown.

The sample was blood, taken from a patient whose treatment included radiotherapy and nephrectomy. This chain connects TRBV7-2 to TRBJ1-6; TRBD1 is a possible D gene (5 bases). The sequence derives from a woman between 45 and 65 years old with renal cell carcinoma. The chain's CDR3 is CASSLEGTVNSPLHF. CDR3 DNA sequence: TGTGCCAGCAGCCTAGAGGGGACGGTGAATTCACCCCTCCACTTT.